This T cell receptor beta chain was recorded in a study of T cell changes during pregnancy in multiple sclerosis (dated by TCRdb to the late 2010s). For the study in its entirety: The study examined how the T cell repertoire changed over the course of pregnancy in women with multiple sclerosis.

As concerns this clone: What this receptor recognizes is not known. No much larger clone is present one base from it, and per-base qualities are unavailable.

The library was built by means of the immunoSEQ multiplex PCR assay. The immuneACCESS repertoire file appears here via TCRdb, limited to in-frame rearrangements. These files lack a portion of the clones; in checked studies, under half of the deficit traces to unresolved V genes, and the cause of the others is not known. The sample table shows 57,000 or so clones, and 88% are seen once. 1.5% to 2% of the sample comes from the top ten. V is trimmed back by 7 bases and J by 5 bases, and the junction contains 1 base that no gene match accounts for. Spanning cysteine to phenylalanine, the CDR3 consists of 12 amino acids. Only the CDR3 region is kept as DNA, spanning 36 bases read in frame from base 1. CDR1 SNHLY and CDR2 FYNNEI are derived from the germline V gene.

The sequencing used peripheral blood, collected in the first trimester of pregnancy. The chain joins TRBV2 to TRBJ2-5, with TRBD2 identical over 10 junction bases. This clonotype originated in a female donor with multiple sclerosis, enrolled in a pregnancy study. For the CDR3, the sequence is CASKGLAETQYF. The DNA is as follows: TGTGCCAGCAAGGGACTAGCGGAGACCCAGTACTTC.